In this sample, the clone carrying this T cell receptor (beta chain) turned up once. Original processing notes: The authors estimated nucleated cell counts from reference gene primer amplification. The method was immunoSEQ multiplex PCR; TCRdb's version includes in-frame clones alone and lacks a portion of them. V, J and clone size were drawn from that table, and D and trimming were deduced from the DNA. Of a few hundred thousand clones listed, about 89% are singletons. The entry originates in a study of blood T cell repertoires in COVID-19. About the research overall: Samples of COVID-19 (acute and convalescent) were obtained from the United States, Italy and Spain. Sources were T cells, B-cell-depleted T cells, or PBMCs; the material itself was cDNA or gDNA.

The CDR3 runs 20 residues. The germline V gene has CDR1 MNHEY and CDR2 SMNVEV (reference sequence). With V trimmed by 2 bases and J by 0 bases, 17 bases remained unmatched. The receptor's source is a woman between 40 and 50 years old who had recovered from COVID-19. The sequencing input was peripheral blood. The rearrangement uses TRBV27 and TRBJ2-3, with 7 bases identical to TRBD1. The CDR3 is CASSLKTPTRGTASTDTQYF. As DNA, the CDR3 is TGTGCCAGCAGTTTAAAAACCCCCACTAGAGGGACAGCTAGCACAGATACGCAGTATTTT.